These T cell receptor beta chains were read from a single sample in a study of blood T cell repertoires in COVID-19. Profiled with immunoSEQ multiplex PCR; TCRdb holds only in-frame clones, not every one. The sample has a few hundred thousand clones; around 82% are singletons. Source material: peripheral blood. The receptor set was obtained from a woman in her late teens or twenties with acute or convalescent COVID-19. CDR3s include the opening cysteine and the closing phenylalanine or tryptophan. Fields, in order: clone size, V gene, D gene, J gene, CDR3 DNA, CDR3 protein. The D gene is left open where the match is weak. Only some rows state a clone size, as once, few, many or a class for expanded clones.

>-|TRBV28|TRBD1|TRBJ1-6
TGTGCCAGCAGCGGACAGGGGAGCTCCTATAATTCACCCCTCCACTTT
CASSGQGSSYNSPLHF
>-|TRBV19|-|TRBJ2-7
TGTGCCAGTAGGAACAGGGAACAATGGGAGCAGTACTTC
CASRNREQWEQYF
>once|TRBV7-2|TRBD2|TRBJ2-5
TGTGCCAGCAGCCCTAGCGGGACCCAAGAGACCCAGTACTTC
CASSPSGTQETQYF
>-|TRBV6-2/TRBV6-3|-|TRBJ2-7
TGTGCCAGCAGTTACGGACAACTCTACGAGCAGTACTTC
CASSYGQLYEQYF
>-|TRBV9|TRBD1|TRBJ2-7
TGTGCCAGCAGCAACCAACAGGGGGCCTCCTACGAGCAGTACTTC
CASSNQQGASYEQYF
>-|TRBV11-2|TRBD1|TRBJ1-1
TGTGCCAGCAGCTTGGGGACAGGATTGAACACTGAAGCTTTCTTT
CASSLGTGLNTEAFF
>few|TRBV2|TRBD1|TRBJ1-2
TGTGCCAGCAGGCAGGGGGACTCCTATGGCTACACCTTC
CASRQGDSYGYTF
>-|TRBV2|-|TRBJ2-5
TGTGCCAGCAGCGGGAGCGGAGAGACCCAGTACTTC
CASSGSGETQYF
>-|TRBV12-3/TRBV12-4|-|TRBJ1-4
TGTGCCAGCAGTCGGGATTTCTCAGGAAAACTGTTTTTT
CASSRDFSGKLFF
>-|TRBV5-1|TRBD2|TRBJ2-5
TGCGCCAGCAGCTTGGCCCCTACTAGCGGGAGGGCCCCAGAGACCCAGTACTTC
CASSLAPTSGRAPETQYF
>once|TRBV9|TRBD2|TRBJ2-1
TGTGCCAGCAGCCAGGGACTAGCGGGAGGCAATGAGCAGTTCTTC
CASSQGLAGGNEQFF
>-|TRBV27|-|TRBJ2-7
TGTGCCAGCAGTAATATAAACAGGTTGTACGAGCAGTACTTC
CASSNINRLYEQYF
>-|TRBV18|-|TRBJ1-1
TGTGCCAGCTCACCACGGAGTACCATGAACACTGAAGCTTTCTTT
CASSPRSTMNTEAFF
>-|TRBV7-9|-|TRBJ1-2
TGTGCCAGCAGCTTATTAGGGGATACTTCTGACTATGGCTACACCTTC
CASSLLGDTSDYGYTF
>-|TRBV5-1|-|TRBJ1-5
TGCGCCAGCAGCTTGGCAGGCCATAGCAATCAGCCCCAGCATTTT
CASSLAGHSNQPQHF
>few|TRBV11-1|-|TRBJ1-6
TGTGCCAGCAGCTTCGTCCGGGGGGGGGTAAATTCACCCCTCCACTTT
CASSFVRGGVNSPLHF
>-|TRBV6-2/TRBV6-3|-|TRBJ2-4
TGTGCCAGCAGTTACTCGGTCAGGGAACTAGCCAAAAACATTCAGTACTTC
CASSYSVRELAKNIQYF
>-|TRBV9|-|TRBJ1-2
TGTGCCAGCAGCCTCAACCCCAATACAGGGCCCTATGGCTACACCTTC
CASSLNPNTGPYGYTF
>-|TRBV6-2/TRBV6-3|TRBD2|TRBJ2-2
TGTGCCAGCAGTCGGACTAGCGGGGCGAACACCGGGGAGCTGTTTTTT
CASSRTSGANTGELFF
>-|TRBV7-7|TRBD1|TRBJ1-1
TGTGCTAGCAGCTCTTACCCGAATGGACAGGGGATAGGGCTGAACACTGAAGCTTTCTTT
CASSSYPNGQGIGLNTEAFF
>-|TRBV5-8|TRBD1|TRBJ2-2
TGTGCCAGCAGCCCGGGGCTGGACAGGGATGGCGGGGAGCTGTTTTTT
CASSPGLDRDGGELFF
>few|TRBV11-3|-|TRBJ2-1
TGTGCCAGCAGCTCTTCTAGTACCAATGAGCAGTTCTTC
CASSSSSTNEQFF